This record concerns one T cell receptor (beta chain) sequence. The antigen is undetermined. The junction differs from germline at one of its ends, possibly a read error. The entry originates in a study of read filtering for tumor transcriptome and immune sequencing. Study findings and constraints: IR-seq and RNA-seq agreed better without single-read clonotypes.

The library was built from about 400 ng RNA with molecular barcoded adaptors for alpha/delta and beta/gamma chains. In TCRdb, the reads were re-called with MiXCR into one record per CDR3 protein. This sample has about 130,000 distinct CDR3 sequences, with under 15% found just once. The CDR3 spans 11 residues. The germline CDR1 and CDR2 sequences are DFQATT and SNEGSKA (reference sequence). The sample was a population of CD138-negative cells sorted from bone marrow. This receptor was identified in a donor at least 40 years old with multiple myeloma. This chain joins TRBV20-1 and TRBJ2-2, with D possibly matching TRBD2 (6 bases). Here the CDR3 DNA reads TGCAGTGCTGGATCCGACCGGGAGCTGTTCTTT. It codes for CSAGSDRELFF.